This TCR beta chain originates from a study of T cells expressing NK-cell markers. UMIs accompanied the 5'RACE template switching by which TCR beta cDNA was made. TCRdb re-called the 5' RACE reads and shows each CDR3 protein once, DNA omitted. The sample table sets out approximately 150,000 distinct CDR3 sequences. The CDR3 runs to 14 residues. Germline lookup yields CDR1 KGHDR and CDR2 SFDVKD. The sequence derives from a man between 18 and 29 years old in good health. The chain links TRBV24-1 to TRBJ2-7; TCRdb designates TRBD1, a call that cannot be tested without DNA. Input material: blood T cells: a sorted CD56 or NKG2C T cell subset, CD4+ or CD8+ T cells, or bulk PBMC T cells (not recorded which). The CDR3 protein is CATSETRDSHEQYF.